Given below is one T cell receptor beta chain in context. This clone's antigen is unknown. Base qualities are not recorded, but no much larger clone differs from it by a single base. The sample is drawn from a study of T cell responses to AZD1222 COVID-19 vaccine (dated by TCRdb to the early 2020s). Some background on the complete study: AZD1222 recipients whose second dose came at about 4 weeks and those whose second dose came at about 12 weeks were combined into one group, since spike-specific TCR depth and breadth did not differ between the two schedules. TCR sequencing was performed for about 250 trial participants, of whom roughly 200 were given two doses of AZD1222 and some 26 were given two doses of MenACWY control vaccine. Enrollment into the trials was organized by age into subgroups of 18-55, 56-69 and 70-plus years, and those subgroups contained about 160, 30 and 59 TCR-sequenced participants, respectively.

On the study overall, not on this receptor specifically: Conclusions about previously exposed vaccinees are limited because only a handful of AZD1222 recipients were SARS-CoV-2 seropositive at baseline. Because no samples from the day 14 peak response were available, repertoires could be characterized only after the peak T cell response. Participants were mostly white British and included more females than males, and it was suggested by the authors that clonal diversity may have been underestimated. Epitopes outside the regions mutated in the B.1.351 and B.1.1.7 variants were reportedly recognized by nearly half of the unique spike-specific TCRs. The whole spike protein was spanned by vaccine-associated CD4 TCRs, and dominant responses were seen in regions 160-218 and 743-854. After two AZD1222 doses, both the breadth and the depth of spike-specific TCRs were significantly higher than at day 0 and than in MenACWY recipients. The 56-69-year group was small, and its depth increase did not reach significance, likely because of low power.

V ends up 3 bases short and J 0 bases short, with an unmatched junction base count of 4. From its cysteine to its phenylalanine, the CDR3 spans 15 amino acids. The read is trimmed to its CDR3 DNA, 45 bases read in frame from base 1. The germline V gene gives CDR1 as SGHVS and CDR2 as FQNEAQ. The CDR3 regions of human TCRbeta chains were analyzed by immunosequencing. Processing in the source paper ran as follows. TCRs in the repertoires were compared against a reference library of SARS-CoV-2-specific TCRs that had been generated with the MIRA antigen-specificity platform. Breadth was defined as the fraction of unique TCRs that were SARS-CoV-2-associated, and depth was defined as the fraction of total T cells that were SARS-CoV-2-associated. Using the MIRA data, each spike-specific TCR was mapped to the spike region that the TCR reacts to and placed in a CD4 or CD8 class. Log10-transformed breadth and depth values were compared by one-way ANOVA with Sidak's multiple comparisons tests. Entries here come from immuneACCESS through TCRdb and include only in-frame sequences with V and J called. Some clones fail to appear in such tables; in the studies checked, an unresolved V gene covers under half of the shortfall, and the cause of the remainder is unknown. The DNA was the basis for D and trimming; V, J and clone size are from that table. The sample includes some 170,000 clones, with around 90% observed a single time. The ten largest make up about 1.5% of the sample.

This sample's time point label indicates: baseline before first vaccination. Samples from vaccinated people were obtained from the UK trials COV001 and COV002, which included a single-blind randomized controlled phase 2/3 trial of AZD1222 (ChAdOx1 nCoV-19) in healthy adults. For TCRbeta chain sequencing, PBMC samples were collected from trial participants at day 0 and at day 28 after the second dose. The rearrangement joined TRBV7-8 to TRBJ1-1; 7 of the junction bases match TRBD1. The sequence was collected from an adult in good health. The sample consisted of peripheral blood, taken on day 0 of AZD1222 vaccination. CDR3 loop: CASSFRDRMNTEAFF. The nucleotide sequence reads as follows: TGTGCCAGCAGCTTCCGGGACAGAATGAACACTGAAGCTTTCTTT. The full variable domain, with segments outside the CDR3 supplied by the reference TRBV7-8 and TRBJ1-1 proteins, appears as GAGVSQSPRYKVAKRGQDVALRCDPISGHVSLFWYQQALGQGPEFLTYFQNEAQLDKSGLPSDRFFAERPEGSVSTLKIQRTQQEDSAVYLCASSFRDRMNTEAFFGQGTRLTVV.